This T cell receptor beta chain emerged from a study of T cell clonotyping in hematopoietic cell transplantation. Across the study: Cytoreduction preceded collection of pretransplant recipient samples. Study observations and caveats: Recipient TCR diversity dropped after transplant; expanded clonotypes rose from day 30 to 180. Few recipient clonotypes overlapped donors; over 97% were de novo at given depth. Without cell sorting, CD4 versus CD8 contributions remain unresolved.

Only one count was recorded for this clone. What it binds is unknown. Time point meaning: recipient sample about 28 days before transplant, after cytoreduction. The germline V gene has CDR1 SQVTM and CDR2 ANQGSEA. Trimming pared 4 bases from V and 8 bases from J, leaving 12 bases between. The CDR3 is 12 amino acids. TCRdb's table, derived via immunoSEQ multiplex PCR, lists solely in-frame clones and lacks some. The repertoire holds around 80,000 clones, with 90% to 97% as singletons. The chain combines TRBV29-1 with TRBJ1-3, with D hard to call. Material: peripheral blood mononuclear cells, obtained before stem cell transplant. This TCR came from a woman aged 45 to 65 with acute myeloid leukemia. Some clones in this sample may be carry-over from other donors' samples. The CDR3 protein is CSVVMAPYTIYF. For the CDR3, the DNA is TGCAGCGTTGTAATGGCACCATACACCATATATTTT.